This T cell receptor (beta chain) is drawn from a study of neurological immune-mediated disorders. At least ten counts were recorded for this clonotype. Looked up from germline, CDR1 is SGHVS and CDR2 is FNYEAQ. The CDR3 consists of 16 residues. The V gene lost 4 bases and the J gene lost 1 base, with 16 bases spanning the gap. Each CDR3 protein gets one entry after TCRdb re-called the 5' RACE reads with MiXCR. The sample carries about 95,000 distinct CDR3 sequences, 3.5% to 4% recorded once. The TCR originated in a woman aged 18-29 years with multiple sclerosis. This chain joins TRBV7-6 and TRBJ2-5; D not resolved. Sequenced sample: PBMCs. CDR3 in amino acids: CASSSTVRSFQETQYF. For the CDR3, the DNA is TGTGCCAGCAGCTCTACTGTCCGGAGCTTCCAAGAGACCCAGTACTTC.